These 22 T cell receptor beta chains originate from one sample sequenced in a study of cytomegalovirus exposure and HLA in healthy donors. Generated by immunoSEQ multiplex PCR, the TCRdb table keeps only in-frame clones and is missing some. The data hold 85,000 to 130,000 clones, with about 87% observed a single time. The material sequenced was PBMCs. The receptors were gathered from a woman younger than 30 in good health and CMV-seropositive.

About this clone itself: This may be a read error, as it is one base from a much larger clone. The genes are TRBV11-2 and TRBJ1-5; 7 bases are a match to TRBD1. Trimming took 6 bases from V and 2 from J; bases not matched to a gene: 4. This CDR3 is built from 14 residues. Germline CDR1 reads SGHAT; CDR2 reads FQNNGV. The CDR3 here is CASSPTGGNQPQHF. The CDR3 bases are TGTGCCAGCAGTCCTACAGGGGGCAATCAGCCCCAGCATTTT.

This chain links TRBV27 with TRBJ2-2; 11 bases agree with TRBD2. Unmatched junction bases numbered 8, after V lost 2 bases and J lost 0 bases. Germline CDR1 and CDR2: MNHEY and SMNVEV (reference sequence). This CDR3 region has 19 residues. The CDR3 here is CASSLGLLAGVTNTGELFF. The CDR3 DNA sequence: TGTGCCAGCAGTTTAGGTTTACTAGCGGGAGTTACGAACACCGGGGAGCTGTTTTTT.

The V call is TRBV5-6, the J call TRBJ2-5; 9 bases map to TRBD2. The CDR3 has 16 residues. Germline V CDR1 and CDR2: SGHDT, YYEEEE. V lost 1 base to trimming and J lost 4 bases; unmatched junction nucleotides: 8. CDR3 sequence (DNA): TGTGCCAGCAGCTTGTTCGGCGGGGGGGATAGAGAGACCCAGTACTTC. Amino acid sequence: CASSLFGGGDRETQYF.

This clone was counted once. This sequence joins TRBV19 and TRBJ2-7, with a weak D call TRBD1 (6 bases). Germline CDR1 LNHDA, CDR2 SQIVND (reference sequence). Trimming took 9 bases from V and 5 from J, leaving 11 bases between them. The CDR3 is 11 residues long. The CDR3 sequence is CASRRGNEQYF. The CDR3 coding sequence is TGTGCCAGCCGTAGGGGGAACGAGCAGTACTTC.

The chain uses TRBV5-6 and TRBJ2-5; 10 positions match TRBD1. J gave up 4 bases and V 5 bases, and 8 bases lay outside the gene matches. The V gene's germline CDR1 is SGHDT and CDR2 YYEEEE. There are 15 residues in the CDR3. The CDR3 spells CASRTTGTGVETQYF. The CDR3 coding sequence is TGTGCCAGCAGAACGACCGGGACAGGGGTAGAGACCCAGTACTTC. Full variable domain (remainder filled in from reference TRBV5-6 and TRBJ2-5): DAGVTQSPTHLIKTRGQQVTLRCSPKSGHDTVSWYQQALGQGPQFIFQYYEEEERQRGNFPDRFSGHQFPNYSSELNVNALLLGDSALYLCASRTTGTGVETQYFGPGTRLLVL.

The chain has TRBV28 and TRBJ2-1; D ambiguous. CDR1 MDHEN and CDR2 SYDVKM come from the germline V gene. V was clipped by 6 bases and J by 6 bases, with 9 bases between them. This CDR3 has 12 amino acids. CDR3 bases: TGTGCCAGCAGATGGAGCCTCAATGAGCAGTTCTTC. Residues: CASRWSLNEQFF. The full variable domain, rest sourced from reference TRBV28 and TRBJ2-1, is DVKVTQSSRYLVKRTGEKVFLECVQDMDHENMFWYRQDPGLGLRLIYFSYDVKMKEKGDIPEGYSVSREKKERFSLILESASTNQTSMYLCASRWSLNEQFFGPGTRLTVL.

The rearrangement joins TRBV5-8 to TRBJ1-2, with D maybe TRBD1 (5 bases). CDR3 length equals 13 residues. Trimming pared 4 bases from V and 7 bases from J, leaving 14 bases between. The germline CDR1 and CDR2 sequences are SGHTS and YDEGEE. CDR3 DNA: TGTGCCAGCAGCCCAGGGTTCTTATCTGGCTACACCTTC. Translated, it gives CASSPGFLSGYTF.

In this sample, this clone turned up a few times. V is TRBV9 and J is TRBJ1-2; 7 nucleotides line up with TRBD1. Germline CDR1 SGDLS, CDR2 YYNGEE. V lost 2 bases and J lost 6; bases outside the gene matches: 7. The CDR3 runs to 14 residues. The CDR3 spells CASSVTGAWNGYTF. The CDR3 coding sequence is TGTGCCAGCAGCGTTACAGGGGCTTGGAATGGCTACACCTTC.

The rearrangement uses TRBV9 and TRBJ2-3, with D maybe TRBD2 (7 bases). CDR3 length: 15 amino acids. The V gene lost 3 bases and the J gene lost 1 base, with 12 bases spanning the gap. CDR1 is SGDLS and CDR2 is YYNGEE in the germline V gene. The chain's CDR3 is CASSGGGPGTDTQYF. The CDR3, as DNA: TGTGCCAGCAGCGGGGGGGGCCCAGGCACAGATACGCAGTATTTT.

The rearrangement links TRBV2 to TRBJ1-5, with D tentatively TRBD1 (6 bases). Trimming took 6 bases from V and 2 from J, leaving 11 bases between them. This CDR3 comprises 14 residues. CDR1 is SNHLY and CDR2 is FYNNEI in the germline V gene. The DNA for the CDR3 is TGTGCCAGCAGGTACAGGGCGCGCAATCAGCCCCAGCATTTT. Amino acids: CASRYRARNQPQHF. The whole variable domain, remainder taken from reference TRBV2 and TRBJ1-5, is EPEVTQTPSHQVTQMGQEVILRCVPISNHLYFYWYRQILGQKVEFLVSFYNNEISEKSEIFDDQFSVERPDGSNFTLKIRSTKLEDSAMYFCASRYRARNQPQHFGDGTRLSIL.

The genes are TRBV5-1 and TRBJ2-3, with 12 bases aligning to TRBD1. Germline V gives CDR1 SGHRS, CDR2 YFSETQ. CDR3 length: 18 amino acids. Trimming removed 4 bases from V and 7 bases from J; junction bases left unmatched: 16. The CDR3 nucleotides read TGCGCCAGCAGCACGGGACAGGGGGCTCGGATCGCGATCAATACGCAGTATTTT. It yields the protein CASSTGQGARIAINTQYF.

The chain links TRBV29-1 to TRBJ2-3, with D unresolved. CDR3 length: 10 amino acids. CDR1 SQVTM and CDR2 ANQGSEA come from the germline V gene. V shed 6 bases and J shed 6 bases, with 7 bases lying between them. The CDR3 nucleotides are TGCAGCGTCGACACGGATACGCAGTATTTT. Translating gives CSVDTDTQYF.

The chain employs TRBV7-9 and TRBJ2-7, with TRBD2 identical over 8 bases. With 5 bases clipped from V and 3 bases from J, the junction kept 9 bases outside the gene matches. In germline, CDR1 is SEHNR, CDR2 FQNEAQ (reference sequence). The CDR3 has 15 amino acids. The CDR3 sequence: CASSPVLSGGYEQYF. The CDR3 DNA reads TGTGCCAGCAGCCCGGTTTTGAGCGGGGGCTACGAGCAGTACTTC.

The chain carries TRBV7-2 and TRBJ2-2; D gene uncertain. Looked up from germline, CDR1 is SGHTA and CDR2 is FQGNSA. V lost 6 bases, J lost 5 bases, and 7 bases lay in between. CDR3 size: 12 residues. CDR3 in amino acids: CASSSLTGELFF. CDR3 bases: TGTGCCAGCAGTAGTCTAACCGGGGAGCTGTTTTTT.

V gene TRBV11-3 combines with J gene TRBJ2-1; D uncertain. This CDR3 has 13 amino acids. Trimming left V 1 base short and J 5 bases short, with 6 bases between. Germline loops: CDR1 SGHNT, CDR2 YENEEA. This CDR3 is CASSLGRNNEQFF. The CDR3 nucleotides read TGTGCCAGCAGCTTAGGGCGGAACAATGAGCAGTTCTTC.

The chain joins TRBV6-4 to TRBJ2-6, with 7 bases lining up with TRBD1. The CDR3 runs 16 residues. V dropped 5 bases and J dropped 3; count of bases not matched to a gene: 7. Germline V gene data show CDR1 as MRHNA and CDR2 as SNTAGT. CDR3 bases: TGTGCCAGCAGTAAGACAGGGTGGAATGGGGCCAACGTCCTGACTTTC. This codes for CASSKTGWNGANVLTF.

The CDR3 region is CASSVTSGGAGDTQYF. The CDR3 DNA reads as TGTGCCAGCAGTGTCACTAGCGGGGGGGCCGGAGATACGCAGTATTTT. The chain combines TRBV27 with TRBJ2-3, with 13 positions matching TRBD2. Looked up from germline, CDR1 is MNHEY and CDR2 is SMNVEV (reference sequence). V was clipped by 5 bases and J by 5 bases; unmatched bases: 7. This CDR3 is 16 amino acids long.

This clone appeared a few times. The V gene is TRBV4-2, the J gene TRBJ1-2, with 8 bases that match TRBD1. The germline V gene encodes CDR1 LGHNA and CDR2 YNFKEQ. Trimming removed 3 bases from V and 5 bases from J; junction bases left unmatched: 8. The CDR3 runs 15 residues. In DNA, the CDR3 is TGTGCCAGCAGCCAGACTAGTACAGGGGGTTATGGCTACACCTTC. It codes for CASSQTSTGGYGYTF.

This clone is a singleton in its sample. J is TRBJ2-5 and V is TRBV28, with TRBD1 as a possible D gene (6 bases). CDR3 length equals 13 residues. V lost 4 bases and J lost 2, with 8 bases in between. The germline gives CDR1 MDHEN, CDR2 SYDVKM. As DNA, the CDR3 is TGTGCCAGCAGTTCAGGACAGCAAGAGACCCAGTACTTC. This encodes CASSSGQQETQYF.

V gene TRBV28 combines with J gene TRBJ1-1, with D possibly being TRBD1 (5 bases). V was trimmed by 5 bases and J by 6 bases, leaving 13 bases between them. Germline CDR1 reads MDHEN; CDR2 reads SYDVKM. This CDR3 is 13 amino acids long. The CDR3 sequence is CASSPGRGAEAFF. CDR3 nucleotides: TGTGCCAGCAGTCCAGGCCGGGGGGCTGAAGCTTTCTTT.

This clone was observed a single time. The V gene is TRBV29-1, the J gene TRBJ2-3, with TRBD2 matching over 7 bases. CDR3 length: 13 residues. The junction had 7 bases not matched to a gene; V was cut back by 4 bases and J by 6 bases. Germline assignment: CDR1 SQVTM and CDR2 ANQGSEA. The CDR3 bases are TGCAGCGTTGGAGCGGGAAAGTGGGATACGCAGTATTTT. Amino acid sequence: CSVGAGKWDTQYF.

This sequence joins TRBV5-4 and TRBJ1-1; the D gene is possibly TRBD1 (6 bases). CDR3 length equals 13 residues. V lost 4 bases and J 1 base, leaving 8 bases between the germline ends. Per the germline V gene, CDR1 is SGHNT and CDR2 is YYREEE (reference sequence). CDR3 nucleotides: TGTGCCAGCAGCCAGACAGGGAACACTGAAGCTTTCTTT. Amino acid sequence: CASSQTGNTEAFF.